This T cell receptor beta chain emerged from a study of early T cells in non-severe SARS-CoV-2 infection. Across the study: Sequenced bulk RNA came from whole blood that was unsorted, and chains were unpaired.

Many counts were recorded for this clonotype. Germline V gene data show CDR1 as LGHDT and CDR2 as YNNKEL (reference sequence). Trimming at V came to 5 bases and at J to 0 bases, leaving 11 bases not matched to a gene. This CDR3 spans 17 amino acids. As part of library construction, unique molecular identifiers were attached to individual cDNA molecules. TCRdb passed the 5' RACE reads through MiXCR, listing each CDR3 protein once. This table holds 30,000 or so distinct CDR3 sequences, around 5% found once. The rearrangement uses TRBV3-1 and TRBJ1-1; 8 bases are a match to TRBD1. The sample consisted of whole blood. The clonotype originates from an adult who was a healthcare worker with PCR-confirmed SARS-CoV-2 infection or an uninfected control (not recorded which). The CDR3 bases are TGTGCCAGCAGCTCCTTGGAGACAGGGGCCTTGAACACTGAAGCTTTCTTT. It codes for CASSSLETGALNTEAFF. The whole variable domain, filled in from reference TRBV3-1 and TRBJ1-1, reads DTAVSQTPKYLVTQMGNDKSIKCEQNLGHDTMYWYKQDSKKFLKIMFSYNNKELIINETVPNRFSPKSPDKAHLNLHINSLELGDSAVYFCASSSLETGALNTEAFFGQGTRLTVV.